This T cell receptor beta chain was recovered during a study of Ad26.COV2.S vaccination and SARS-CoV-2 variants. Whole-study findings and limits: Spike-specific TCR breadth in vaccine recipients exceeded that seen in placebo recipients.

Libraries were prepared by immunoSEQ multiplex PCR; TCRdb keeps only in-frame clonotypes and omits some of them. The sample carries about 440,000 clones, 90% recorded once. Noted treatment: around 19 received Ad26.COV2.S at low or high dose, single or two shots; about five received placebo; per-sample allocation not given. Sampling was done on day 63 after the first vaccine or placebo injection. An adult donor aged 18-55 years was enrolled in Boston. Only one count was recorded for this clone. Its antigen is currently unknown. The sequenced sample was peripheral blood, obtained in a trial of Ad26.COV2.S vaccine versus placebo. This sequence was found in a person between 18 and 65 years old who received the Ad26.COV2.S COVID-19 vaccine or a placebo.

This CDR3 reads CASSLGGGLAGVPEETQYF. The CDR3 DNA reads TGTGCCAGCAGCCTAGGGGGGGGGCTAGCGGGAGTTCCCGAAGAGACCCAGTACTTC. The gene calls are TRBV3-1 (or the pseudogene TRBV3-2) and TRBJ2-5, with 10 bases lining up with TRBD2. Trimming took 4 bases from V and 3 from J; bases not matched to a gene: 17. Germline values: CDR1 LGHDT, CDR2 YNNKEL (reference sequence). This CDR3 region has 19 residues.